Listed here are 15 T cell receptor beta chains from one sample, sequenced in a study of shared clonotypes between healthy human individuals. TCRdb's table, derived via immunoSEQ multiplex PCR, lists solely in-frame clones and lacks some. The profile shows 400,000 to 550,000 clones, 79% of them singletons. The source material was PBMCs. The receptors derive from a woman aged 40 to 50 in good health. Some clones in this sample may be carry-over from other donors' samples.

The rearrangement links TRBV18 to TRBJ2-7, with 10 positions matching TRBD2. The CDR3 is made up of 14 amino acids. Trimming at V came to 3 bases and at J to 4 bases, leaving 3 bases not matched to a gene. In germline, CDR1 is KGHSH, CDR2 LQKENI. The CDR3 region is CASSPSGREYEQYF. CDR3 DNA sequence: TGTGCCAGCTCACCGAGCGGGAGGGAGTACGAGCAGTACTTC. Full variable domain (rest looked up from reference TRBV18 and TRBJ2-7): NAGVMQNPRHLVRRRGQEARLRCSPMKGHSHVYWYRQLPEEGLKFMVYLQKENIIDESGMPKERFSAEFPKEGPSILRIQQVVRGDSAAYFCASSPSGREYEQYFGPGTRLTVT.

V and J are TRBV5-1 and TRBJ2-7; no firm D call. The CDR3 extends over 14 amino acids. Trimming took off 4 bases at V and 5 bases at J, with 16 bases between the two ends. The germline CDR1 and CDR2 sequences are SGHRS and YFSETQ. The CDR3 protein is CASSDVQKTHEQYF. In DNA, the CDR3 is TGCGCCAGCAGCGACGTCCAGAAGACCCACGAGCAGTACTTC.

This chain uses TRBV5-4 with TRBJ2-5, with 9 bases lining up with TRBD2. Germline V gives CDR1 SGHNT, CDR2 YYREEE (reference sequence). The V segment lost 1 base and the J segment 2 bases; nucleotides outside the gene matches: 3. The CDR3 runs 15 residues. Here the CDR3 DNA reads TGTGCCAGCAGCTTGCTGGGACTAGCACAAGAGACCCAGTACTTC. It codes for CASSLLGLAQETQYF.

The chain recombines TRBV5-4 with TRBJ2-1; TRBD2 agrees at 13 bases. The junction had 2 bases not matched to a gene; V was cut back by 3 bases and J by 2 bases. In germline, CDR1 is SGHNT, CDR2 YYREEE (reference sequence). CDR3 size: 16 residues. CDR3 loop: CASSSGTSGTYNEQFF. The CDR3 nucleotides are TGTGCCAGCAGCTCCGGGACTAGCGGGACCTACAATGAGCAGTTCTTC.

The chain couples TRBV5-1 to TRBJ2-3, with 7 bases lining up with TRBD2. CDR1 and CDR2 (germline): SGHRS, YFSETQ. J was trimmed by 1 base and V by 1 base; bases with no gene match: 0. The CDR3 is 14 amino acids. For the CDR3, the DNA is TGCGCCAGCAGCTTGACTAGCGGCACAGATACGCAGTATTTT. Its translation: CASSLTSGTDTQYF.

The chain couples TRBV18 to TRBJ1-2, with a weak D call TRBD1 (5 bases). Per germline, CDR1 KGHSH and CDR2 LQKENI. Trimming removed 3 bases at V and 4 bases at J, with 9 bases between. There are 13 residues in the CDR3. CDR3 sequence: CASSPDGTYGYTF. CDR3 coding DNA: TGTGCCAGCTCACCCGACGGGACCTATGGCTACACCTTC. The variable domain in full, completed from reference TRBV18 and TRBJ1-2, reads NAGVMQNPRHLVRRRGQEARLRCSPMKGHSHVYWYRQLPEEGLKFMVYLQKENIIDESGMPKERFSAEFPKEGPSILRIQQVVRGDSAAYFCASSPDGTYGYTFGSGTRLTVV.

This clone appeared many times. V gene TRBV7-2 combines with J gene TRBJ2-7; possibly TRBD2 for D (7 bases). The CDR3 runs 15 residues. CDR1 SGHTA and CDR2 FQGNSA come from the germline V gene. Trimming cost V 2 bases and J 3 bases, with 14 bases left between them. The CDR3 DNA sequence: TGTGCCAGCAGCTTACCAGCGGGACAATTCTACGAGCAGTACTTC. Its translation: CASSLPAGQFYEQYF.

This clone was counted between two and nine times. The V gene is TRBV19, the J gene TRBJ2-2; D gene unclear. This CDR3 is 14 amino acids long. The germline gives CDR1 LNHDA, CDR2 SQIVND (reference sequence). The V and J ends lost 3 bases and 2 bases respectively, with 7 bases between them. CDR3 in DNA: TGTGCCAGTAGTATTAACTACAACACCGGGGAGCTGTTTTTT. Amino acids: CASSINYNTGELFF.

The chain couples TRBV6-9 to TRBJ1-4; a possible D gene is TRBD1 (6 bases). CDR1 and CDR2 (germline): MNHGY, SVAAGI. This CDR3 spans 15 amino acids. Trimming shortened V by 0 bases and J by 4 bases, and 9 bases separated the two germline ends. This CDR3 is CASSYSGQINEKLFF. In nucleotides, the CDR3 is TGTGCCAGCAGTTATTCCGGACAGATTAATGAAAAACTGTTTTTT.

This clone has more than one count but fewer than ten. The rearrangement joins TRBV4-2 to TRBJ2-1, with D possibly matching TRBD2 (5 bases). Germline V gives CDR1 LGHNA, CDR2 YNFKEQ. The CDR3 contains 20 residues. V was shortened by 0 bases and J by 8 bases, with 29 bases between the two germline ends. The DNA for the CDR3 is TGTGCCAGCAGCCAAGATTTTCCGTTGCCCCCTAGCCTTTTTGGCTATGAGCAGTTCTTC. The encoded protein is CASSQDFPLPPSLFGYEQFF.

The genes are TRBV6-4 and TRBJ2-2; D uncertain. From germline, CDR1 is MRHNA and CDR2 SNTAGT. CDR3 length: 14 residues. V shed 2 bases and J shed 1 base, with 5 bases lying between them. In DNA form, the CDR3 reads TGTGCCAGCAGTGACAGGGTGAACACCGGGGAGCTGTTTTTT. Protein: CASSDRVNTGELFF.

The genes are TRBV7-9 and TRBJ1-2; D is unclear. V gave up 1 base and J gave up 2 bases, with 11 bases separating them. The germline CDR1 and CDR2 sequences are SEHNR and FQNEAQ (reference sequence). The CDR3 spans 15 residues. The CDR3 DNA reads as TGTGCCAGCAGCTTAGGACCGGGCTCGAACTATGGCTACACCTTC. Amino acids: CASSLGPGSNYGYTF.

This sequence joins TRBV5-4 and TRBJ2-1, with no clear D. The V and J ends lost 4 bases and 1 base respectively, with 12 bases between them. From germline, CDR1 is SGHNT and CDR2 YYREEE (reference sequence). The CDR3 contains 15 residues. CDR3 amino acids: CASSLPIGSYNEQFF. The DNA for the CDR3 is TGTGCCAGCAGCCTACCCATCGGGTCCTACAATGAGCAGTTCTTC.

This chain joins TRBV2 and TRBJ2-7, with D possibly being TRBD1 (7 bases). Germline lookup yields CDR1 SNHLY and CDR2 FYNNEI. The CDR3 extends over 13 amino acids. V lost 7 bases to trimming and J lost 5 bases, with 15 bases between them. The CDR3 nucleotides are TGTGCCAGCACAGGGGGGATGGCGGACGAGCAGTACTTC. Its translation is CASTGGMADEQYF. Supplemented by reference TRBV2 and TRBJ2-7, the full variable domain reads EPEVTQTPSHQVTQMGQEVILRCVPISNHLYFYWYRQILGQKVEFLVSFYNNEISEKSEIFDDQFSVERPDGSNFTLKIRSTKLEDSAMYFCASTGGMADEQYFGPGTRLTVT.

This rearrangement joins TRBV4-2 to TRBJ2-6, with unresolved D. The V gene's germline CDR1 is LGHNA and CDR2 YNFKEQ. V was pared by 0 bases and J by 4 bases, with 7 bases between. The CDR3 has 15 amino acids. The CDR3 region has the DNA TGTGCCAGCAGCCAAGATCGGATAGGGGCCAACGTCCTGACTTTC. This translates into CASSQDRIGANVLTF.